The 2 T cell receptor beta chains below all came from one sample that was sequenced in a study of T cells in Graves' hyperthyroidism and ophthalmopathy. From RNA transcripts, TCR beta CDR3 regions were amplified. Primed by the HTBI set, a first-round RT-PCR was run on the TCR CDR3. A single record per CDR3 protein comes from TCRdb applying MiXCR to the multiplex PCR reads. The sample carries around 390,000 distinct CDR3 sequences, roughly 15% recorded once. The sample taken for sequencing was blood. Receptors originate from a woman aged 30 to 39 with Graves' ophthalmopathy.

This clonotype was seen repeatedly, ten times or more. V and J are TRBV11-2 and TRBJ2-2, with TRBD2 identical over 7 bases. The ends lost 5 bases at V and 5 bases at J; junction bases unmatched: 20. Germline V gene lookup returns CDR1 SGHAT and CDR2 FQNNGV. The CDR3 is 19 amino acids. CDR3 amino acids: CASSRTRPVTRFLTGELFF. Written as DNA, the CDR3 is TGTGCCAGCAGCAGGACTAGGCCCGTAACTAGGTTCTTAACCGGGGAGCTGTTTTTT.

CDR3 region: CASSPGGGDPFF. The CDR3, as DNA: TGTGCCAGCAGTCCCGGGGGGGGGGATCCGTTCTTC. The chain has TRBV6-1 and TRBJ2-1, with TRBD2 matching 8 bases. The length of the CDR3 is 12 residues. V lost 5 bases, J lost 15 bases, and 9 bases stayed unmatched. Per germline, CDR1 MNHNS and CDR2 SASEGT.